The 29 T cell receptor beta chains below were found in one sample sequenced in a study of T cell responses to AZD1222 COVID-19 vaccine. Data came from immunoSEQ multiplex PCR; TCRdb stores just in-frame clones and leaves some out. The sample has fewer than 45,000 clones, roughly 91% seen once. This specimen was peripheral blood, taken on day 0 of AZD1222 vaccination. These receptors were collected from an adult in good health.

V and J are TRBV24-1 and TRBJ1-2; 8 nucleotides align to TRBD1. The CDR3 runs 14 residues. Trimming took 3 bases from V and 8 from J; bases not matched to a gene: 7. Germline V gene lookup returns CDR1 KGHDR and CDR2 SFDVKD. CDR3 nucleotides: TGTGCCACCAGTGATGCGGACAGGGTTGAGGGCTACACCTTC. This sequence encodes CATSDADRVEGYTF.

This CDR3 reads CASSFSSGSSYNEQFF. The CDR3 bases are TGTGCCAGCAGCTTCTCTAGCGGGAGCTCCTACAATGAGCAGTTCTTC. The J gene is TRBJ2-1, the V gene TRBV7-2, with TRBD2 matching over 10 bases. The V and J ends lost 3 bases and 0 bases, in that order; junction bases with no gene match: 2. CDR1 is SGHTA and CDR2 is FQGNSA in the germline V gene. The CDR3 consists of 16 residues. The full variable domain, completed using reference TRBV7-2 and TRBJ2-1, is GAGVSQSPSNKVTEKGKDVELRCDPISGHTALYWYRQSLGQGLEFLIYFQGNSAPDKSGLPSDRFSAERTGGSVSTLTIQRTQQEDSAVYLCASSFSSGSSYNEQFFGPGTRLTVL.

This chain uses TRBV4-1 with TRBJ2-1; D gene unclear. Trimming took off 5 bases at V and 7 bases at J, with 12 bases between the two ends. This CDR3 is built from 13 residues. The germline gives CDR1 MGHRA, CDR2 YSYEKL. The CDR3 spells CASSLRARNEQFF. The CDR3 DNA follows: TGCGCCAGCAGCTTAAGAGCTAGGAATGAGCAGTTCTTC.

This clone has just a few counts. The rearrangement uses TRBV10-1 and TRBJ2-1; D is undetermined. The CDR3 is made up of 14 amino acids. Germline V gene lookup returns CDR1 WNHNN and CDR2 SYGVQD (reference sequence). Trimming cost V 3 bases and J 0 bases, with 6 bases left between them. The chain's CDR3 is CASSEKSSYNEQFF. The CDR3 region has the DNA TGCGCCAGCAGTGAAAAGAGCTCCTACAATGAGCAGTTCTTC.

This chain's CDR3 is CASSEYSMNTEAFF. As DNA, the CDR3 is TGTGCCAGCAGTGAATACAGTATGAACACTGAAGCTTTCTTT. This rearrangement joins TRBV2 to TRBJ1-1; no definite D call. The V end was cut by 2 bases, the J end by 0 bases, with 7 bases between. CDR1 SNHLY and CDR2 FYNNEI come from the germline V gene. This CDR3 contains 14 residues.

The chain combines TRBV15 with TRBJ2-2; 7 nucleotides agree with TRBD2. Germline V gene data show CDR1 as LNHNV and CDR2 as YYDKDF (reference sequence). Trimming cost V 11 bases and J 4 bases; bases outside gene matches: 10. The length of the CDR3 is 14 residues. CDR3 sequence: CASRMQRGTGELFF. DNA of the CDR3: TGTGCCTCGCGTATGCAGCGGGGCACCGGGGAGCTGTTTTTT.

This clone appeared a few times. This chain connects TRBV2 to TRBJ2-7, with TRBD1 matching over 9 bases. After removal of 6 bases from V and 3 bases from J, the junction contained 12 bases not matched to a gene. Germline V gives CDR1 SNHLY, CDR2 FYNNEI. This CDR3 has 16 residues. The DNA of the CDR3 is TGTGCCAGCAGCGAGACCGGGACAGGGACCAACTACGAGCAGTACTTC. Translating gives CASSETGTGTNYEQYF.

The rearrangement joins TRBV5-1 to TRBJ2-7; 11 positions match TRBD1. V lost 5 bases, J lost 6 bases, and 7 bases stayed unmatched. This CDR3 contains 14 residues. The V gene's germline CDR1 is SGHRS and CDR2 YFSETQ. CDR3 in amino acids: CASRFGTGGIEQYF. CDR3 DNA sequence: TGCGCCAGCAGGTTCGGGACAGGGGGGATCGAGCAGTACTTC.

This clone was observed once. The CDR3 DNA follows: TGTGCCAGTAGTATAATTAGCGGGGTCACCGGGGAGCTGTTTTTT. It codes for CASSIISGVTGELFF. V gene TRBV19 combines with J gene TRBJ2-2, with 8 bases that match TRBD2. CDR3 size: 15 residues. Germline CDR1 LNHDA, CDR2 SQIVND (reference sequence). The V gene end was trimmed by 2 bases and the J gene end by 4 bases; junction bases not matched to a gene: 3.

Only one count was recorded for this clone. The gene calls are TRBV3-1 (or the pseudogene TRBV3-2) and TRBJ2-7, with unresolved D. Trimming left V 1 base short and J 6 bases short, with 7 bases between. Germline CDR1 and CDR2: LGHDT and YNNKEL (reference sequence). CDR3 length: 12 residues. CDR3 loop: CASSQALSEQYF. Here the CDR3 DNA reads TGTGCCAGCAGCCAAGCCCTGTCCGAGCAGTACTTC.

There are a few counts of this clone. The chain employs TRBV5-1 and TRBJ2-5; D gene ambiguous. The V and J ends lost 0 bases and 2 bases respectively, with 8 bases between them. Germline-derived CDR1 and CDR2 are SGHRS and YFSETQ. The CDR3 has 14 residues. Here the CDR3 DNA reads TGCGCCAGCAGCTTGGGGCAGAATCAAGAGACCCAGTACTTC. Translating gives CASSLGQNQETQYF.

The gene calls are TRBV18 and TRBJ1-5, with D perhaps matching TRBD1 (5 bases). V shed 3 bases and J shed 0 bases, with 9 bases lying between them. Germline V gene lookup returns CDR1 KGHSH and CDR2 LQKENI. This CDR3 spans 15 amino acids. CDR3 bases: TGTGCCAGCTCACCCGGGGGGAATAGCAATCAGCCCCAGCATTTT. It translates to CASSPGGNSNQPQHF.

The CDR3 bases are TGTGCCAGCAGTTCAGGGGCCCTTAACACCGGGGAGCTGTTTTTT. This translates into CASSSGALNTGELFF. The chain combines TRBV6-5 with TRBJ2-2; D possibly corresponds to TRBD1 (6 bases). From germline, CDR1 is MNHEY and CDR2 SVGAGI. With 4 bases removed from V and 2 bases from J, the gap between germline ends came to 11 bases. This CDR3 spans 15 amino acids.

The genes are TRBV5-1 and TRBJ2-2, with 8 nucleotides matching TRBD1. Germline loops: CDR1 SGHRS, CDR2 YFSETQ. CDR3 length: 16 amino acids. Trimming took 4 bases from V and 0 from J; bases not matched to a gene: 5. CDR3 residues: CASSNSQGANTGELFF. The CDR3 DNA reads TGCGCCAGCAGCAATTCACAGGGGGCGAACACCGGGGAGCTGTTTTTT.

The chain combines TRBV7-9 with TRBJ1-2, with 11 bases identical to TRBD1. Trimming at V came to 5 bases and at J to 0 bases, leaving 5 bases not matched to a gene. The CDR3 length is 16 residues. Germline CDR1 and CDR2: SEHNR and FQNEAQ (reference sequence). The CDR3 nucleotides are TGTGCCAGCAGCCCGGGACAGGGGGGAGCTAACTATGGCTACACCTTC. Encoded protein: CASSPGQGGANYGYTF.

As DNA, the CDR3 is TGTGCCATCAACCAAGTCCCAGTAGGGGGAAATTCACCCCTCCACTTT. Protein sequence: CAINQVPVGGNSPLHF. The chain is built from TRBV2 and TRBJ1-6, with D maybe TRBD1 (6 bases). Between the trimmed V and J ends, which lost 10 bases and 7 bases, there was a span of 23 bases. This CDR3 region has 16 residues. The germline CDR1 and CDR2 sequences are SNHLY and FYNNEI.

This chain connects TRBV5-1 to TRBJ1-5, with D perhaps TRBD1 (5 bases). Trimming removed 0 bases from V and 11 bases from J, with 12 bases in between. Germline V gives CDR1 SGHRS, CDR2 YFSETQ. This CDR3 is built from 13 residues. For the CDR3, the DNA is TGCGCCAGCAGCTTGGCCGGGGACGGGGCCCAGCATTTT. As protein: CASSLAGDGAQHF. Filled out from reference TRBV5-1 and TRBJ1-5, the complete variable domain reads KAGVTQTPRYLIKTRGQQVTLSCSPISGHRSVSWYQQTPGQGLQFLFEYFSETQRNKGNFPGRFSGRQFSNSRSEMNVSTLELGDSALYLCASSLAGDGAQHFGDGTRLSIL.

V usage is TRBV28 and J usage is TRBJ2-3; 7 bases are a match to TRBD2. CDR3 length: 15 residues. Per the germline V gene, CDR1 is MDHEN and CDR2 is SYDVKM. Unmatched junction bases numbered 4, after V lost 4 bases and J lost 0 bases. The CDR3: CASSSLAVSTDTQYF. The CDR3 region has the DNA TGTGCCAGCAGTTCCCTAGCGGTTAGCACAGATACGCAGTATTTT.

The V gene is TRBV2, the J gene TRBJ1-2, with TRBD1 as a possible D gene (5 bases). The CDR3 spans 12 residues. Trimming took off 4 bases at V and 5 bases at J, with 8 bases between the two ends. Germline lookup yields CDR1 SNHLY and CDR2 FYNNEI. The CDR3 nucleotides read TGTGCCAGCAGTGGCAGGGAATATGGCTACACCTTC. This translates into CASSGREYGYTF.

The J gene is TRBJ2-1, the V gene TRBV2; a weak D match, TRBD1 (6 bases). Germline V gives CDR1 SNHLY, CDR2 FYNNEI. Trimming cost V 6 bases and J 4 bases, with 22 bases left between them. The CDR3 runs 17 residues. The CDR3: CASRGYGQSWVYNEQFF. The DNA for the CDR3 is TGTGCCAGCAGGGGTTATGGACAGAGTTGGGTATACAATGAGCAGTTCTTC.

This chain links TRBV29-1 with TRBJ1-1; maybe TRBD1 (6 bases). Trimming left V 0 bases short and J 1 base short, with 9 bases between. Per the germline V gene, CDR1 is SQVTM and CDR2 is ANQGSEA. The CDR3 is 14 amino acids. The CDR3 loop is CSVEEGGTNTEAFF. The CDR3 region has the DNA TGCAGCGTTGAAGAGGGGGGCACGAACACTGAAGCTTTCTTT.

The chain carries TRBV5-1 and TRBJ2-1; TRBD2 matches at 12 bases. The length of the CDR3 is 17 residues. CDR1 is SGHRS and CDR2 is YFSETQ in the germline V gene. The V and J ends lost 5 bases and 0 bases, in that order; junction bases with no gene match: 6. CDR3 sequence: CASRPTSGGSSYNEQFF. DNA for the CDR3: TGCGCCAGCAGACCGACTAGCGGGGGCAGCTCCTACAATGAGCAGTTCTTC.

V usage is TRBV13 and J usage is TRBJ1-2, with a tentative D call TRBD1 (6 bases). The germline V gene has CDR1 PRHDT and CDR2 FYEKMQ (reference sequence). The length of the CDR3 is 13 residues. Trimming took off 4 bases at V and 4 bases at J, with 10 bases between the two ends. The CDR3 DNA sequence: TGTGCCAGCAGCTACGGACAGATCTATGGCTACACCTTC. Translation gives CASSYGQIYGYTF.

This chain joins TRBV13 and TRBJ2-2; D is perhaps TRBD1 or TRBD2 (6 bases each). Per the germline V gene, CDR1 is PRHDT and CDR2 is FYEKMQ (reference sequence). The V gene lost 4 bases and the J gene lost 4 bases, with 16 bases spanning the gap. The CDR3 consists of 16 residues. The CDR3 DNA sequence: TGTGCCAGCAGCTGGGGGCGGGGAGAAAGCACCGGGGAGCTGTTTTTT. Its translation is CASSWGRGESTGELFF.

CDR3 sequence: CASSFTWLGNEQFF. The CDR3, as DNA: TGTGCCAGCAGTTTTACCTGGCTTGGGAATGAGCAGTTCTTC. J is TRBJ2-1 and V is TRBV27; no clear D. The CDR3 totals 14 residues. Germline CDR1 is MNHEY and CDR2 is SMNVEV (reference sequence). V was trimmed by 3 bases and J by 7 bases, leaving 13 bases between them.

V is TRBV6-1 and J is TRBJ2-7; 9 bases fit TRBD1. The J segment lost 2 bases and the V segment lost 1 base, leaving 3 bases of the junction unmatched. The CDR3 runs 15 residues. The germline CDR1 and CDR2 sequences are MNHNS and SASEGT. The CDR3 here is CASSEVRTGAYEQYF. Written as DNA, the CDR3 is TGTGCCAGCAGTGAAGTGCGGACAGGGGCCTACGAGCAGTACTTC.

The V gene is TRBV12-3 or TRBV12-4, the J gene TRBJ1-1, with 10 bases lining up with TRBD1. V shed 5 bases, J shed 11 bases, and the junction held 5 bases outside the gene matches. CDR3 length equals 12 residues. The CDR3 region is CASSGTGDGAFF. Written as DNA, the CDR3 is TGTGCCAGCAGTGGGACAGGGGATGGGGCTTTCTTT.

This chain uses TRBV6-4 with TRBJ1-6; D might be TRBD1 (5 bases). This CDR3 has 14 amino acids. With 2 bases removed from V and 10 bases from J, the gap between germline ends came to 12 bases. In germline, CDR1 is MRHNA, CDR2 SNTAGT. The CDR3 reads CASSDGQGGSPLHF. CDR3 DNA sequence: TGTGCCAGCAGTGACGGCCAGGGAGGGTCACCCCTCCACTTT.

This clone was picked up one time. V usage is TRBV7-8 and J usage is TRBJ1-1, with D tentatively TRBD1 (6 bases). Trimming left V 6 bases short and J 4 bases short, with 12 bases between. The CDR3 sequence is 13 residues long. The V gene's germline CDR1 is SGHVS and CDR2 FQNEAQ. Here the CDR3 reads CASSPQGGTEAFF. Written as DNA, the CDR3 is TGTGCCAGCAGTCCACAGGGAGGCACTGAAGCTTTCTTT.